These 2 T cell receptor beta chains share one sample of origin, sequenced in a study of beta chain features in type 1 diabetes. Notes on the study in general: In every one of the four CD4+ subsets, TCRB CDR3s were moderately but significantly shorter in Type 1 diabetes patients.

What these receptors recognize is not known. The entirety of the isolated RNA underwent reverse transcription, so expressed TCRB transcripts were sequenced. TCRdb keeps only in-frame clones here, not all; method: immunoSEQ multiplex PCR. The sample has 250,000 to 350,000 clones, roughly an eighth seen once. Specimen: naive CD4+ T cells from blood. The receptors were gathered from a man younger than 45 with type 1 diabetes.

The rearrangement links TRBV7-8 to TRBJ1-2, with TRBD1 matching over 9 bases. In germline, CDR1 is SGHVS, CDR2 FQNEAQ. Germline trimming cut 4 bases from V and 8 bases from J; bases unmatched to any gene: 17. The CDR3 contains 17 residues. This chain's CDR3 is CASSSWHNPGQGEGYTF. The CDR3 nucleotides are TGTGCCAGCAGCTCGTGGCATAACCCGGGACAGGGTGAAGGCTACACCTTC.

The gene calls are TRBV30 and TRBJ1-1; 8 bases map to TRBD1. Germline CDR1 GTSNPN, CDR2 SVGIG (reference sequence). CDR3 length: 16 amino acids. With 0 bases clipped from V and 1 base from J, the junction kept 7 bases outside the gene matches. CDR3 coding DNA: TGTGCCTGGAGTGTACCCCAGGGGGCAAGGAACACTGAAGCTTTCTTT. Its translation is CAWSVPQGARNTEAFF.